These T cell receptor beta chains were read from a single sample in a study of technical replicates of blood from a handful of donors. Profiling relied on immunoSEQ multiplex PCR, and the TCRdb table lists in-frame clones only, not all of them. The sample shows about 80,000 clones, roughly 94% of them seen only once. Sequencing was performed on T cells isolated from PBMCs. The receptors were gathered from a human donor in good health. CDR3s include the opening cysteine and the closing phenylalanine or tryptophan. The order of the fields is clone size, D gene, V gene, CDR3 length, J gene, CDR3 protein, CDR3 DNA. The D gene is left open where the match is weak. Clone size is stated in some rows and not others, as once, few, many or a class when expanded.

-	-	TRBV30	12	TRBJ1-2	CAWSSGNYGYTF	TGTGCCTGGAGTTCCGGGAACTATGGCTACACCTTC
-	-	TRBV28	14	TRBJ1-4	CASRTRQVGEKLFF	TGTGCCAGCAGGACAAGACAGGTCGGCGAAAAACTGTTTTTT
-	TRBD1	TRBV7-3	13	TRBJ1-1	CASSTAGGTEAFF	TGTGCCAGCAGCACTGCAGGGGGCACTGAAGCTTTCTTT
-	-	TRBV7-2	15	TRBJ2-3	CASSLGSSEADTQYF	TGTGCCAGCAGCTTAGGTTCTAGCGAGGCAGATACGCAGTATTTT
-	TRBD2	TRBV5-1	18	TRBJ2-2	CASSLGASGRADTGELFF	TGCGCCAGCAGCTTGGGTGCTAGCGGGAGGGCCGACACCGGGGAGCTGTTTTTT
-	TRBD1	TRBV2	15	TRBJ1-3	CASRPEQGPGNTIYF	TGTGCCAGCAGGCCCGAACAGGGGCCTGGAAACACCATATATTTT
-	-	TRBV10-3	18	TRBJ1-2	CAISEYPPEARPDYGYTF	TGTGCCATCAGTGAGTACCCTCCAGAGGCGCGGCCGGACTATGGCTACACCTTC
-	-	TRBV6-5	14	TRBJ2-5	CASRRTVKSETQYF	TGTGCCAGCAGGAGGACAGTGAAGTCAGAGACCCAGTACTTC
once	TRBD1	TRBV10-3	16	TRBJ2-3	CAISELGQGSTDTQYF	TGTGCCATCAGTGAGTTGGGACAGGGGAGCACAGATACGCAGTATTTT
-	-	TRBV7-2	12	TRBJ2-2	CASNQRTGELFF	TGTGCCAGCAACCAGCGGACCGGGGAGCTGTTTTTT
-	TRBD1	TRBV29-1	14	TRBJ1-1	CSVGQQGTSTEAFF	TGCAGCGTTGGTCAACAGGGGACTTCCACTGAAGCTTTCTTT
-	TRBD2	TRBV4-1	14	TRBJ2-7	CASKRLAGGFEQYF	TGCGCCAGCAAGCGTCTAGCGGGAGGGTTCGAGCAGTACTTC
-	TRBD2	TRBV4-3	14	TRBJ2-7	CASSQGLAGGEQYF	TGCGCCAGCAGCCAAGGCCTAGCGGGAGGCGAGCAGTACTTC
-	TRBD1	TRBV9	14	TRBJ2-7	CASSPWTGQGEQYF	TGTGCCAGCAGCCCATGGACAGGGCAGGGCGAGCAGTACTTC
-	TRBD1	TRBV28	16	TRBJ2-7	CASSYLRTGEDYEQYF	TGTGCCAGCAGCTATTTACGGACAGGGGAGGACTACGAGCAGTACTTC
-	TRBD1	TRBV4-3	16	TRBJ1-1	CASSRRTGNMNTEAFF	TGCGCCAGCAGCCGAAGGACAGGGAACATGAACACTGAAGCTTTCTTT
-	TRBD1	TRBV5-8	13	TRBJ2-2	CASSPTGAGELFF	TGTGCCAGCAGCCCGACAGGGGCCGGGGAGCTGTTTTTT